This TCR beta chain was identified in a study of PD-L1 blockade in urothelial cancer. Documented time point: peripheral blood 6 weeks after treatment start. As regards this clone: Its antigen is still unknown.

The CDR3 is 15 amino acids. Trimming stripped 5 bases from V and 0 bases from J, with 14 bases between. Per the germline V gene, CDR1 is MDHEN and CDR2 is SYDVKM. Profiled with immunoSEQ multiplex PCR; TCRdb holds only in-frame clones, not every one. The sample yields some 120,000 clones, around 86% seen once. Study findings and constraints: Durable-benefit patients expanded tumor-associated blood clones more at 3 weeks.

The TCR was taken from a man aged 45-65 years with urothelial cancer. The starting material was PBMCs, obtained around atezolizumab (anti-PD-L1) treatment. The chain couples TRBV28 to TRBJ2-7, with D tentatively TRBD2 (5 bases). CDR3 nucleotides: TGTGCCAGCAGTCCGCCTACTAGTGTCTCCTACGAGCAGTACTTC. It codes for CASSPPTSVSYEQYF.